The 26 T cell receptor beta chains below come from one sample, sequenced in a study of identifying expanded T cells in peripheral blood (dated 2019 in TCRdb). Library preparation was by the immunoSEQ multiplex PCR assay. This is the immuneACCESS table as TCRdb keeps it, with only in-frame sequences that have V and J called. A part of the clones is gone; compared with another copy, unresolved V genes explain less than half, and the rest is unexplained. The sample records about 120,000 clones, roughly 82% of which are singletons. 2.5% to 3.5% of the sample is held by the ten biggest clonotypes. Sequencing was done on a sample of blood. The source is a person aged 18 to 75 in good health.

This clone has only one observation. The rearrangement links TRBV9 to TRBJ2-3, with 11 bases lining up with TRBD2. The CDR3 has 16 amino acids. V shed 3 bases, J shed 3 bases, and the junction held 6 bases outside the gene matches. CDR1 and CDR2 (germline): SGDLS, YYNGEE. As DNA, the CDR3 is TGTGCCAGCAGCGGCCTAGCGGGGGGCCTTACAGATACGCAGTATTTT. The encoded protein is CASSGLAGGLTDTQYF.

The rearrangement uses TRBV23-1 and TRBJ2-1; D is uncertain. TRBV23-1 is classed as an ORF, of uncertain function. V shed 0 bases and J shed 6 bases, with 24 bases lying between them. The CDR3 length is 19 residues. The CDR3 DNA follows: TGCGCCAGCAGTCAATCTTGGTGCCCGGAGAGGCGCTATGGCAATGAGCAGTTCTTC. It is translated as CASSQSWCPERRYGNEQFF.

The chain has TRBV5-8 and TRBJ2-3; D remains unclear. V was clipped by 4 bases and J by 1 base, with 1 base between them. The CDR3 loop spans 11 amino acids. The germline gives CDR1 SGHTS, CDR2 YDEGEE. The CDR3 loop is CASSRTDTQYF. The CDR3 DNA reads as TGTGCCAGCAGCCGCACAGATACGCAGTATTTT.

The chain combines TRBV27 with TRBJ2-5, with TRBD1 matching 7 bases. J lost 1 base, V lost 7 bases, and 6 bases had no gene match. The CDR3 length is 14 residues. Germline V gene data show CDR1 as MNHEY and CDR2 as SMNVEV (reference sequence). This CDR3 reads CASITGDSQETQYF. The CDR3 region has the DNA TGTGCCAGCATTACAGGGGACAGCCAAGAGACCCAGTACTTC.

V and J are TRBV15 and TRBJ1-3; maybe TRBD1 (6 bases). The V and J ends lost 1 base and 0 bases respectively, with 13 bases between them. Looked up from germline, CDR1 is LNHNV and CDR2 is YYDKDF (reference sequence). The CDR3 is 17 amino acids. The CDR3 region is CATSRARQAYSGNTIYF. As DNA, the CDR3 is TGTGCCACCAGCAGAGCGAGACAGGCCTACTCTGGAAACACCATATATTTT.

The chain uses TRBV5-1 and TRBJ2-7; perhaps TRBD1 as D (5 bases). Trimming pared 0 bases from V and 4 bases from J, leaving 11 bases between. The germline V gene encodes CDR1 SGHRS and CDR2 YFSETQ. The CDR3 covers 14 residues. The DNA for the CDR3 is TGCGCCAGCAGCTTGGTAGGGGTTACTTACGAGCAGTACTTC. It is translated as CASSLVGVTYEQYF.

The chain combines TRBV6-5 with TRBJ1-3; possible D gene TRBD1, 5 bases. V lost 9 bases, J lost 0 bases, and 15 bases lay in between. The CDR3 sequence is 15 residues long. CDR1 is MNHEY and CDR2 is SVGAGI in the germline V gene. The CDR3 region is CASGDPGNSGNTIYF. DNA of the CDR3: TGTGCCAGTGGTGATCCAGGGAACTCTGGAAACACCATATATTTT.

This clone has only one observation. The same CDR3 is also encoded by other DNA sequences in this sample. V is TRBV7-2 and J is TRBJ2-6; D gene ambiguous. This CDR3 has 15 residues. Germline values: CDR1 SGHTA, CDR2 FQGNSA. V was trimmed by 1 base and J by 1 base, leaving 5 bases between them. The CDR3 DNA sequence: TGTGCCAGCAGCTTAGATCTTTCTGGGGCCAACGTCCTGACTTTC. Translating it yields CASSLDLSGANVLTF.

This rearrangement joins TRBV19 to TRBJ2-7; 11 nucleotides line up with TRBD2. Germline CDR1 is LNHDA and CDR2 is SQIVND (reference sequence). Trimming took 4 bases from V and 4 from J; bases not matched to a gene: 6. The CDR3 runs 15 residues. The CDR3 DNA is TGTGCCAGTAGTAAATTTACTAGCGGGGGTTACGAGCAGTACTTC. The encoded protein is CASSKFTSGGYEQYF.

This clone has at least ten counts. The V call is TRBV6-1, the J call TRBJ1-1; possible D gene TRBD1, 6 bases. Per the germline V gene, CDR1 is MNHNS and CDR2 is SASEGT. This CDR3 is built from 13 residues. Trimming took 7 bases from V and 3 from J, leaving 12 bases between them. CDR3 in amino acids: CASITQGYTEAFF. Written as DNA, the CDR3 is TGTGCCAGCATCACACAGGGTTACACTGAAGCTTTCTTT.

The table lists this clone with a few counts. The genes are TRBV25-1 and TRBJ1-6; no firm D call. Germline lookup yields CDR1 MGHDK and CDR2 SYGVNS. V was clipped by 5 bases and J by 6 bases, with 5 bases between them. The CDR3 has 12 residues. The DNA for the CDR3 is TGTGCCAGCAGTATCGGTAATTCACCCCTCCACTTT. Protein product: CASSIGNSPLHF. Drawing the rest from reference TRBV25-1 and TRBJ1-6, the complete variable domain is EADIYQTPRYLVIGTGKKITLECSQTMGHDKMYWYQQDPGMELHLIHYSYGVNSTEKGDLSSESTVSRIRTEHFPLTLESARPSHTSQYLCASSIGNSPLHFGNGTRLTVT.

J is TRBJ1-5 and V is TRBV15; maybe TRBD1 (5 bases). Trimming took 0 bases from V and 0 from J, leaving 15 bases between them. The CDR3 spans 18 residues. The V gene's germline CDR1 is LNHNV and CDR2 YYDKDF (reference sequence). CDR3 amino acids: CATSRDWGGWNSNQPQHF. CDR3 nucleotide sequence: TGTGCCACCAGCAGAGATTGGGGCGGCTGGAATAGCAATCAGCCCCAGCATTTT. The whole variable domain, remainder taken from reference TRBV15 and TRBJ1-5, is DAMVIQNPRYQVTQFGKPVTLSCSQTLNHNVMYWYQQKSSQAPKLLFHYYDKDFNNEADTPDNFQSRRPNTSFCFLDIRSPGLGDTAMYLCATSRDWGGWNSNQPQHFGDGTRLSIL.

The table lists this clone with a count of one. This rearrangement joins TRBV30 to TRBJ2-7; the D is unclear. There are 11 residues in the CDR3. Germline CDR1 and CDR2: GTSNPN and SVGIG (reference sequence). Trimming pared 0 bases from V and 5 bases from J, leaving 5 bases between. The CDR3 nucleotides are TGTGCCTGGAGTGTACTAAACGAGCAGTACTTC. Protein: CAWSVLNEQYF.

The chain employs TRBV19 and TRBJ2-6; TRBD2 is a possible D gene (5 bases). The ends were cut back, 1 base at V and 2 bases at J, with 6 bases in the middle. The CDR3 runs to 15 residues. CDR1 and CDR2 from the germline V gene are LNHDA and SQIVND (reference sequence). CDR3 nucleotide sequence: TGTGCCAGTAGTATAGGAGGGCCTGGGGCCAACGTCCTGACTTTC. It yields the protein CASSIGGPGANVLTF.

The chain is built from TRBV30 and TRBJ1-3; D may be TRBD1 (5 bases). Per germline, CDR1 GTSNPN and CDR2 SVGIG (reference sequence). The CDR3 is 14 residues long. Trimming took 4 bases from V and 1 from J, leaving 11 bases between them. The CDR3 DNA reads TGTGCCTGGAATACTGGGGGTTCTGGAAACACCATATATTTT. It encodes CAWNTGGSGNTIYF.

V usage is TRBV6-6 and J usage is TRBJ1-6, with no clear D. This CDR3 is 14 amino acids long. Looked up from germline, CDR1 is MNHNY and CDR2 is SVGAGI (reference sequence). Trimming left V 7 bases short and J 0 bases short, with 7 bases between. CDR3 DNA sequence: TGTGCCAGCAATGCCCTCTCCTATAATTCACCCCTCCACTTT. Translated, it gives CASNALSYNSPLHF.

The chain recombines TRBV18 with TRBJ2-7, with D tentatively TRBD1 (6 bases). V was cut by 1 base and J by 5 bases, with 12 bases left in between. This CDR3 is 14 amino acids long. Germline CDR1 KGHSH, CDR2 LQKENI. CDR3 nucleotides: TGTGCCAGCTCACCACACGGGACACCTGACGAGCAGTACTTC. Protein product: CASSPHGTPDEQYF.

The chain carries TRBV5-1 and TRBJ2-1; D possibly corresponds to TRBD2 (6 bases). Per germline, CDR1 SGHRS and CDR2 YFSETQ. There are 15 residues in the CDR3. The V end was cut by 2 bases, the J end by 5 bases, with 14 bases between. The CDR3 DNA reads TGCGCCAGCAGCTTACAACCGGGAGCCAACAATGAGCAGTTCTTC. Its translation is CASSLQPGANNEQFF.

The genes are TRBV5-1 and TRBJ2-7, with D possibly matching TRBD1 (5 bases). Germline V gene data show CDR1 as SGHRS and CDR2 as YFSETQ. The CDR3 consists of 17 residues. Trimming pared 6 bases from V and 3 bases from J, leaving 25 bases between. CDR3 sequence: CASTRSSQGLGLYEQYF. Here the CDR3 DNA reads TGCGCCAGCACCAGGTCGTCCCAGGGCCTGGGCCTCTACGAGCAGTACTTC.

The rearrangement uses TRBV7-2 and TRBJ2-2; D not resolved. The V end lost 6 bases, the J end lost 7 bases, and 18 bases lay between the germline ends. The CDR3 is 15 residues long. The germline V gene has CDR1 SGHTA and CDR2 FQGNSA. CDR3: CASSSLGYLVGELFF. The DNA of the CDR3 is TGTGCCAGCAGTTCACTTGGCTATCTCGTCGGGGAGCTGTTTTTT.

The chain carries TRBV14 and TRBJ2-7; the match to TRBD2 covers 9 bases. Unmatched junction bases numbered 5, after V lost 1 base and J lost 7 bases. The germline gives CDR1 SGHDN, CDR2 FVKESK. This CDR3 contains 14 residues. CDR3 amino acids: CASSQGWLAGEQYF. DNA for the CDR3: TGTGCCAGCAGCCAAGGATGGCTAGCGGGGGAGCAGTACTTC.

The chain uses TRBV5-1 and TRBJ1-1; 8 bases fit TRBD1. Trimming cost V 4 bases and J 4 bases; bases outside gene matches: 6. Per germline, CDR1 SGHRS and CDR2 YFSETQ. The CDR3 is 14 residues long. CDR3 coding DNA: TGCGCCAGCAGCCAACGGACAGGGAGCACTGAAGCTTTCTTT. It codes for CASSQRTGSTEAFF.

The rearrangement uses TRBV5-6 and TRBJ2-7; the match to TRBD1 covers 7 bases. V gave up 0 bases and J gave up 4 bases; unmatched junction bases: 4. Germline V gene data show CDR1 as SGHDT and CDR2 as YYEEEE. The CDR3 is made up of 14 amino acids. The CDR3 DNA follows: TGTGCCAGCAGCTTGGAGACAGGGCTGTACGAGCAGTACTTC. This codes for CASSLETGLYEQYF.

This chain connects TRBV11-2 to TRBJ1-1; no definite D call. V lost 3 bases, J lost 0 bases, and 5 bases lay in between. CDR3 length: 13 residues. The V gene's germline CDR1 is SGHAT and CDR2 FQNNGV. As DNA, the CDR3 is TGTGCCAGCAGCTTCAATCTGAACACTGAAGCTTTCTTT. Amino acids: CASSFNLNTEAFF.

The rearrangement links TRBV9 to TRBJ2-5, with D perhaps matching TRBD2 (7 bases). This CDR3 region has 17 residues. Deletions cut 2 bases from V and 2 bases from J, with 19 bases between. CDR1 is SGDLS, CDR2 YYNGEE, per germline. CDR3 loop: CASSVGIGGGGQETQYF. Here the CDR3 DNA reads TGTGCCAGCAGCGTCGGAATCGGCGGGGGCGGACAAGAGACCCAGTACTTC. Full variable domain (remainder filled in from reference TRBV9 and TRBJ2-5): DSGVTQTPKHLITATGQRVTLRCSPRSGDLSVYWYQQSLDQGLQFLIQYYNGEERAKGNILERFSAQQFPDLHSELNLSSLELGDSALYFCASSVGIGGGGQETQYFGPGTRLLVL.

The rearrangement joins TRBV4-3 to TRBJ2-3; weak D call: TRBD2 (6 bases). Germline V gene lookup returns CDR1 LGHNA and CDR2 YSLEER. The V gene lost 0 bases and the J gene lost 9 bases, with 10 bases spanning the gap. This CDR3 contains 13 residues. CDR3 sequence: CASSQDQGGTQYF. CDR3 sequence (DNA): TGCGCCAGCAGCCAAGATCAGGGAGGCACGCAGTATTTT.